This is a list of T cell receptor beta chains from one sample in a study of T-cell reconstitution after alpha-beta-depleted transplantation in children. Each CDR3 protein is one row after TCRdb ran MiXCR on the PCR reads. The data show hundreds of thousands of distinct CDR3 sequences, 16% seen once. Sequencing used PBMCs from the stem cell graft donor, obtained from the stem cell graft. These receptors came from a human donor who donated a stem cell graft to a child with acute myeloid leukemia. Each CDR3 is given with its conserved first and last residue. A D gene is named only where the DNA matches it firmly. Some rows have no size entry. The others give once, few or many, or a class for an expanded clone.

CDR3 DNA: TGCAGTGCTAGAGTCGGGCAGAAGAATTCACCCCTCCACTTT
CDR3 protein: CSARVGQKNSPLHF
J gene: TRBJ1-6
CDR3 length: 14
D gene: NA
clone size: many
V gene: TRBV20-1

CDR3 DNA: TGTGCCAGCAGCTTGAAAGGGCAAGAGACCCAGTACTTC
CDR3 protein: CASSLKGQETQYF
J gene: TRBJ2-5
CDR3 length: 13
D gene: NA
clone size: many
V gene: TRBV5-6

CDR3 DNA: TGCAGTGCTAGGGCTCCGGGACTAGCGGGAAATGAGCAGTTCTTC
CDR3 protein: CSARAPGLAGNEQFF
J gene: TRBJ2-1
CDR3 length: 15
D gene: TRBD2
clone size: many
V gene: TRBV20-1

CDR3 DNA: TGCAGCGTTGAAGTACAGCTCAATGAGCAGTTCTTC
CDR3 protein: CSVEVQLNEQFF
J gene: TRBJ2-1
CDR3 length: 12
D gene: NA
clone size: many
V gene: TRBV29-1

CDR3 DNA: TGTGCCAGCACCGACCCTAGACGACCCTACAATGAGCAGTTCTTC
CDR3 protein: CASTDPRRPYNEQFF
J gene: TRBJ2-1
CDR3 length: 15
D gene: NA
clone size: NA
V gene: TRBV25-1

CDR3 DNA: TGTGCCAGCAGCTCCTCAGTGGGGAACACTGAAGCTTTCTTT
CDR3 protein: CASSSSVGNTEAFF
J gene: TRBJ1-1
CDR3 length: 14
D gene: NA
clone size: few
V gene: TRBV7-2

CDR3 DNA: TGCAGTGCTAGAGATCCCGGGGGAAGGGGTAGCTCCTACAATGAGCAGTTCTTC
CDR3 protein: CSARDPGGRGSSYNEQFF
J gene: TRBJ2-1
CDR3 length: 18
D gene: NA
clone size: few
V gene: TRBV20-1

CDR3 DNA: TGTGCCAGCAGCTTGATGAATACGCAGTATTTT
CDR3 protein: CASSLMNTQYF
J gene: TRBJ2-3
CDR3 length: 11
D gene: NA
clone size: few
V gene: TRBV7-2

CDR3 DNA: TGTGCCAGCAGCATCCCACATCCCACCGGGGAGCTGTTTTTT
CDR3 protein: CASSIPHPTGELFF
J gene: TRBJ2-2
CDR3 length: 14
D gene: NA
clone size: few
V gene: TRBV7-2

CDR3 DNA: TGCAGTGCTAGAGCTACCGGGAGGGTCTCTGGCTACACCTTC
CDR3 protein: CSARATGRVSGYTF
J gene: TRBJ1-2
CDR3 length: 14
D gene: NA
clone size: many
V gene: TRBV20-1

CDR3 DNA: TGCGCCAGCAGTGAGTCGAGGGGACTAGACGGTCTAGTCAAAAACATTCAGTACTTC
CDR3 protein: CASSESRGLDGLVKNIQYF
J gene: TRBJ2-4
CDR3 length: 19
D gene: TRBD2
clone size: few
V gene: TRBV10-1

CDR3 DNA: TGTGCCAGCAGCGTAGGGGTCGGGACGATCTATGGCTACACCTTC
CDR3 protein: CASSVGVGTIYGYTF
J gene: TRBJ1-2
CDR3 length: 15
D gene: NA
clone size: many
V gene: TRBV9

CDR3 DNA: TGTGCCAGCAGTGGGGACCCCAGTGATACGCAGTATTTT
CDR3 protein: CASSGDPSDTQYF
J gene: TRBJ2-3
CDR3 length: 13
D gene: NA
clone size: NA
V gene: TRBV21-1

CDR3 DNA: TGTGCCAGCAGCTTAGGGCGGGGCCAGGGAGAGACCCAGTACTTC
CDR3 protein: CASSLGRGQGETQYF
J gene: TRBJ2-5
CDR3 length: 15
D gene: NA
clone size: few
V gene: TRBV7-2

CDR3 DNA: TGTGCCATCGGGCGAGGTGCCACTGAAGCTTTCTTT
CDR3 protein: CAIGRGATEAFF
J gene: TRBJ1-1
CDR3 length: 12
D gene: NA
clone size: many
V gene: TRBV10-3

CDR3 DNA: TGCAGCGTTGAAGAAGAGTACACTGAAGCTTTCTTT
CDR3 protein: CSVEEEYTEAFF
J gene: TRBJ1-1
CDR3 length: 12
D gene: NA
clone size: many
V gene: TRBV29-1

CDR3 DNA: TGCAGTGCTAGAGCCGCGGGGACTTACAATGAGCAGTTCTTC
CDR3 protein: CSARAAGTYNEQFF
J gene: TRBJ2-1
CDR3 length: 14
D gene: NA
clone size: NA
V gene: TRBV20-1

CDR3 DNA: TGTGCCAGCAGTTTAGAGGGCGAGTCCGCAGATACGCAGTATTTT
CDR3 protein: CASSLEGESADTQYF
J gene: TRBJ2-3
CDR3 length: 15
D gene: NA
clone size: few
V gene: TRBV12-3/TRBV12-4

CDR3 DNA: TGTGCCAGCTCTCTAACCCTGACTAGCTCAGGGGAGCAGTTCTTC
CDR3 protein: CASSLTLTSSGEQFF
J gene: TRBJ2-1
CDR3 length: 15
D gene: TRBD2
clone size: few
V gene: TRBV18

CDR3 DNA: TGTGCCAGCAGCTCGCTCACTGGGGCCAACGTCCTGACTTTC
CDR3 protein: CASSSLTGANVLTF
J gene: TRBJ2-6
CDR3 length: 14
D gene: NA
clone size: NA
V gene: TRBV7-2

CDR3 DNA: TGTGCCAGCAGTCTTCCAGACGGTTATCAGCCCCAGCATTTT
CDR3 protein: CASSLPDGYQPQHF
J gene: TRBJ1-5
CDR3 length: 14
D gene: NA
clone size: NA
V gene: TRBV28

CDR3 DNA: TGTGCCTGGAGTGATACGGGGAACTACGAGCAGTACTTC
CDR3 protein: CAWSDTGNYEQYF
J gene: TRBJ2-7
CDR3 length: 13
D gene: NA
clone size: NA
V gene: TRBV30

CDR3 DNA: TGTGCCAGCAGTTTGCAGCCTAGCGGGGTAGATACGCAGTATTTT
CDR3 protein: CASSLQPSGVDTQYF
J gene: TRBJ2-3
CDR3 length: 15
D gene: TRBD2
clone size: NA
V gene: TRBV28

CDR3 DNA: TGCAGCGTTTTGAGAGGGACTAGCGGGAATGAGCAGTTCTTC
CDR3 protein: CSVLRGTSGNEQFF
J gene: TRBJ2-1
CDR3 length: 14
D gene: TRBD2
clone size: many
V gene: TRBV29-1

CDR3 DNA: TGTGCCAGCAGGCCCGGGACTAGCACAGATACGCAGTATTTT
CDR3 protein: CASRPGTSTDTQYF
J gene: TRBJ2-3
CDR3 length: 14
D gene: NA
clone size: NA
V gene: TRBV7-8

CDR3 DNA: TGTGCCATCAGCGACAGGCCCCCCATTCAGTACTTC
CDR3 protein: CAISDRPPIQYF
J gene: TRBJ2-4
CDR3 length: 12
D gene: NA
clone size: NA
V gene: TRBV10-3

CDR3 DNA: TGTGCCAGCAGCGTAGACGGGGGGAAAGAGACCCAGTACTTC
CDR3 protein: CASSVDGGKETQYF
J gene: TRBJ2-5
CDR3 length: 14
D gene: TRBD2
clone size: NA
V gene: TRBV9

CDR3 DNA: TGTGCCAGCAGGCCGGGACGGGCGAACACTGAAGCTTTCTTT
CDR3 protein: CASRPGRANTEAFF
J gene: TRBJ1-1
CDR3 length: 14
D gene: NA
clone size: NA
V gene: TRBV5-5

CDR3 DNA: TGCAGTGCTGATCCCGGGACAGGCAATTCACCCCTCCACTTT
CDR3 protein: CSADPGTGNSPLHF
J gene: TRBJ1-6
CDR3 length: 14
D gene: TRBD1
clone size: many
V gene: TRBV20-1

CDR3 DNA: TGTGCCAGCAGCTTATCTAGCGGGGGGGCTAGAGATACGCAGTATTTT
CDR3 protein: CASSLSSGGARDTQYF
J gene: TRBJ2-3
CDR3 length: 16
D gene: TRBD2
clone size: NA
V gene: TRBV7-2

CDR3 DNA: TGTGCCAGCAGCTTAGGCAGGACTACCCCTGAAGCTTTCTTT
CDR3 protein: CASSLGRTTPEAFF
J gene: TRBJ1-1
CDR3 length: 14
D gene: NA
clone size: NA
V gene: TRBV7-2

CDR3 DNA: TGTGCCAGCACCGGGGGGTGCTCCTACAATGAGCAGTTCTTC
CDR3 protein: CASTGGCSYNEQFF
J gene: TRBJ2-1
CDR3 length: 14
D gene: TRBD2
clone size: NA
V gene: TRBV6-2/TRBV6-3

CDR3 DNA: TGTGCCAGCAGCTTCGTGTACAATGAGCAGTTCTTC
CDR3 protein: CASSFVYNEQFF
J gene: TRBJ2-1
CDR3 length: 12
D gene: NA
clone size: NA
V gene: TRBV5-6

CDR3 DNA: TGTGCCAGCAGTTCGGAGACAGGGTATTTCTATGAGCAGTTCTTC
CDR3 protein: CASSSETGYFYEQFF
J gene: TRBJ2-1
CDR3 length: 15
D gene: TRBD1
clone size: NA
V gene: TRBV12-3/TRBV12-4

CDR3 DNA: TGCAGTGCTAGAGAGTCGAGCGCTGAAGCTTTCTTT
CDR3 protein: CSARESSAEAFF
J gene: TRBJ1-1
CDR3 length: 12
D gene: NA
clone size: many
V gene: TRBV20-1

CDR3 DNA: TGTGCCAGCAGCTTATTCGCCGTCCGACGTACGCAGTATTTT
CDR3 protein: CASSLFAVRRTQYF
J gene: TRBJ2-3
CDR3 length: 14
D gene: NA
clone size: many
V gene: TRBV7-2

CDR3 DNA: TGTGCCAGCAGTTCCGCGGCAACCTACGAGCAGTACTTC
CDR3 protein: CASSSAATYEQYF
J gene: TRBJ2-7
CDR3 length: 13
D gene: NA
clone size: many
V gene: TRBV27

CDR3 DNA: TGCAGTGCTAGACCCGAGGGCAGGGCCGGAGATACGCAGTATTTT
CDR3 protein: CSARPEGRAGDTQYF
J gene: TRBJ2-3
CDR3 length: 15
D gene: NA
clone size: many
V gene: TRBV20-1

CDR3 DNA: TGTGCCAGCAGCCCACCAGGTTTGAGATGGGATGGCTACACCTTC
CDR3 protein: CASSPPGLRWDGYTF
J gene: TRBJ1-2
CDR3 length: 15
D gene: NA
clone size: few
V gene: TRBV7-8

CDR3 DNA: TGTGCCAGCAGATTAACCGGGACGGACTCTGGAAACACCATATATTTT
CDR3 protein: CASRLTGTDSGNTIYF
J gene: TRBJ1-3
CDR3 length: 16
D gene: NA
clone size: NA
V gene: TRBV5-6

CDR3 DNA: TGCAGTGCTACGCGGGGCTATGAGCAGTTCTTC
CDR3 protein: CSATRGYEQFF
J gene: TRBJ2-1
CDR3 length: 11
D gene: NA
clone size: many
V gene: TRBV20-1

CDR3 DNA: TGCGCCAGCAGCTTGGAATCGATCACCGGGGAGCTGTTTTTT
CDR3 protein: CASSLESITGELFF
J gene: TRBJ2-2
CDR3 length: 14
D gene: NA
clone size: NA
V gene: TRBV5-1

CDR3 DNA: TGTGCCTGGATGCGGCAGTCTAGGAACACCGGGGAGCTGTTTTTT
CDR3 protein: CAWMRQSRNTGELFF
J gene: TRBJ2-2
CDR3 length: 15
D gene: NA
clone size: NA
V gene: TRBV30

CDR3 DNA: TGTGCCAGCAGCTTCCCAGGACAGGAGAGCGGCTACACCTTC
CDR3 protein: CASSFPGQESGYTF
J gene: TRBJ1-2
CDR3 length: 14
D gene: TRBD1
clone size: few
V gene: TRBV7-9

CDR3 DNA: TGTGCCAGCAGTTCCGGGACATTTTCTCGGGTCTACGAGCAGTACTTC
CDR3 protein: CASSSGTFSRVYEQYF
J gene: TRBJ2-7
CDR3 length: 16
D gene: NA
clone size: few
V gene: TRBV6-2/TRBV6-3

CDR3 DNA: TGTGCCAGCAGCTCCGAGCTCCGGGAGACCCAGTACTTC
CDR3 protein: CASSSELRETQYF
J gene: TRBJ2-5
CDR3 length: 13
D gene: NA
clone size: NA
V gene: TRBV7-8